This entry lists 5 T cell receptor beta chains sequenced from one sample in a study of T cells after yellow fever vaccination. TCRdb fed the 5' RACE reads into MiXCR, producing one record per CDR3 protein. The data show approximately 610,000 distinct CDR3 sequences, with around 16% seen just once and roughly 17% held by the top ten. Sequences were derived from PBMCs, sampled less than 6 days after the first yellow fever vaccination. The receptors were sampled from a man between 18 and 35 years old who received the YFV17D yellow fever vaccine.

The V gene is TRBV11-2, the J gene TRBJ2-4; a possible D gene is TRBD2 (5 bases). The V gene lost 7 bases and the J gene lost 9 bases, with 19 bases spanning the gap. CDR1 and CDR2 from the germline V gene are SGHAT and FQNNGV. This CDR3 spans 14 amino acids. The CDR3 loop is CASTSYTVGGIQYF. In DNA form, the CDR3 reads TGTGCCAGCACCTCCTACACGGTAGGAGGCATTCAGTACTTC.

This rearrangement joins TRBV27 to TRBJ2-3; 12 bases agree with TRBD1. The CDR3 spans 16 residues. CDR1 and CDR2 from the germline V gene are MNHEY and SMNVEV (reference sequence). After removal of 6 bases from V and 6 bases from J, the junction contained 10 bases not matched to a gene. CDR3 residues: CASSQPGQGASDTQYF. As DNA, the CDR3 is TGTGCCAGCAGCCAACCGGGACAGGGGGCGTCGGATACGCAGTATTTT.

This chain links TRBV4-1 with TRBJ1-2; possible D gene TRBD1, 6 bases. The length of the CDR3 is 15 residues. The V gene lost 2 bases and the J gene lost 5 bases, with 15 bases spanning the gap. Germline V gives CDR1 MGHRA, CDR2 YSYEKL. The DNA of the CDR3 is TGCGCCAGCAGCCAACCGACCAGGGGACGTTATGGCTACACCTTC. Residues: CASSQPTRGRYGYTF.

The V call is TRBV7-6, the J call TRBJ1-5, with 8 bases aligning to TRBD1. The CDR3 spans 15 residues. CDR1 SGHVS and CDR2 FNYEAQ come from the germline V gene. The junction had 10 bases not matched to a gene; V was cut back by 5 bases and J by 7 bases. The CDR3 DNA reads TGTGCCAGCAGCGGGTGGACAGGGTTAGGGCAGCCCCAGCATTTT. Protein sequence: CASSGWTGLGQPQHF. The full variable domain, in which reference TRBV7-6 and TRBJ1-5 provide the parts outside the CDR3, is GAGVSQSPRYKVTKRGQDVALRCDPISGHVSLYWYRQALGQGPEFLTYFNYEAQQDKSGLPNDRFSAERPEGSISTLTIQRTEQRDSAMYRCASSGWTGLGQPQHFGDGTRLSIL.

This clonotype showed up just a few times. The chain carries TRBV7-3 and TRBJ2-1; possibly TRBD2 for D (6 bases). CDR1 SGHTA and CDR2 FQGTGA come from the germline V gene. The length of the CDR3 is 13 residues. V lost 5 bases to trimming and J lost 13 bases, with 18 bases between them. The CDR3 coding sequence is TGTGCCAGCAGCCCTCTGGCTGGGGGAGGTCAGTTCTTC. Its translation: CASSPLAGGGQFF.